This T cell receptor beta chain was found in a study of blood T cell repertoires in COVID-19. V lost 2 bases, J lost 8 bases, and 12 bases lay in between. CDR3 size: 13 residues. Germline CDR1 is MDHEN and CDR2 is SYDVKM. The table lists this clone with a few counts. Clones were read by immunoSEQ multiplex PCR, and TCRdb kept only the in-frame ones, dropping some. The sample records 150,000 or so clones, 75% to 80% being singletons. The receptor was derived from a woman aged 50 to 60 who had recovered from COVID-19. The source material was PBMCs or T cells enriched from blood (not recorded which). V is TRBV28 and J is TRBJ1-2; D remains unclear. The CDR3 DNA reads as TGTGCCAGCAGTTTACGGGCGCGGGTGGGCTACACCTTC. Its protein product is CASSLRARVGYTF.